This TCR beta chain was observed in a study of identical twins. Study findings and constraints: Among out-of-frame alpha sequences shared by twins, low generation probability occurred in excess. The authors noted that invariant MAIT and iNKT cells could partly confound zero-insertion analyses. Models predicted too little out-of-frame TCR alpha sharing in monozygotic twins.

CDR1 and CDR2 (germline): MDHEN, SYDVKM. This CDR3 is built from 12 residues. Concerning this clonotype: Its antigen is still unknown. The junction differs from germline at one of its ends, possibly a read error.

Carrying unique molecular identifiers, the cDNA also gained a universal primer site through template switching. A single record per CDR3 protein comes from TCRdb applying MiXCR to the 5' RACE reads. The sample yields 250,000 or so distinct CDR3 sequences, 7.5% seen once. This sample also appeared in a second study, on yellow fever vaccine responses in identical twins.

This clonotype originated in a woman in her late teens or twenties in good health. This sequence joins TRBV28 and TRBJ2-5, with 7 bases that match TRBD2. Sequenced material: CD8+ T cells sorted from blood. In nucleotides, the CDR3 is TGTGCCAGCCGGGGGGATCGAGAGTCCCAGTACTTC. This translates into CASRGDRESQYF.